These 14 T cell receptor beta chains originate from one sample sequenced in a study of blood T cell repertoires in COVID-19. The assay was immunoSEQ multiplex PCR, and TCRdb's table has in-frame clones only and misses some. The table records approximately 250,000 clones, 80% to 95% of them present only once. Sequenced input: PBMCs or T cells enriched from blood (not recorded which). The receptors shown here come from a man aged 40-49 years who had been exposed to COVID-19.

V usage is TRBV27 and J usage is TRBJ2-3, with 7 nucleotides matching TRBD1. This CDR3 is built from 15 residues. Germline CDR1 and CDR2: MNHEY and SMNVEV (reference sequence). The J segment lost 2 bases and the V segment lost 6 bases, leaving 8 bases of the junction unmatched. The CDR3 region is CASSGRGGVTDTQYF. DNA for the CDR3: TGTGCCAGCAGCGGAAGAGGGGGCGTCACAGATACGCAGTATTTT.

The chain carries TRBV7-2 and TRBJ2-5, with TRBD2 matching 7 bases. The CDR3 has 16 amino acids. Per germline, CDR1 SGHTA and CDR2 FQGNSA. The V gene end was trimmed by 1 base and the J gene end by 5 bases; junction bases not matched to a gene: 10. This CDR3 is CASSLGLAREWETQYF. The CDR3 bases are TGTGCCAGCAGCTTAGGCCTCGCGCGGGAGTGGGAGACCCAGTACTTC.

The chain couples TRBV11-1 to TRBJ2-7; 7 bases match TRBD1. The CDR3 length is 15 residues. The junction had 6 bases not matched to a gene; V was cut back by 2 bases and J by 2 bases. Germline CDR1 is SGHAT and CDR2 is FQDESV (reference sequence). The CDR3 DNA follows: TGTGCCAGCAGCTTATACCAGGGGGTGACCTACGAGCAGTACTTC. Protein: CASSLYQGVTYEQYF.

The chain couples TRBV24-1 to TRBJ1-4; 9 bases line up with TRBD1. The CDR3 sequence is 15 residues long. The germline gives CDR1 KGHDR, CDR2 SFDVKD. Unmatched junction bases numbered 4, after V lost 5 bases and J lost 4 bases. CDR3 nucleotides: TGTGCCACCAGTGCGGGACAGGGCGTTAATGAAAAACTGTTTTTT. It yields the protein CATSAGQGVNEKLFF.

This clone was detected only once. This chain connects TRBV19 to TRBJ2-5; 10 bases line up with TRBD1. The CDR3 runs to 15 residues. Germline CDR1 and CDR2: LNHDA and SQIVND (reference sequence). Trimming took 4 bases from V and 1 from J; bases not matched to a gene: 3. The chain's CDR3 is CASSNGQGGQETQYF. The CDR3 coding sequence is TGTGCCAGTAGTAACGGACAGGGGGGCCAAGAGACCCAGTACTTC.

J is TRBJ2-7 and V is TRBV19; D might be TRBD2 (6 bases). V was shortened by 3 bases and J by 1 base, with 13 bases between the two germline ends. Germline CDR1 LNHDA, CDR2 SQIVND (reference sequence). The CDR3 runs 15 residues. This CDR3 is CASSIQGTESYEQYF. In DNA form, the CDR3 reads TGTGCCAGTAGTATTCAAGGGACTGAATCCTACGAGCAGTACTTC.

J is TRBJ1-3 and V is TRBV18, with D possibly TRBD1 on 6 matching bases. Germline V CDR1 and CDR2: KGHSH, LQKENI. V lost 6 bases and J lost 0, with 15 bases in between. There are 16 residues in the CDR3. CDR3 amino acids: CASSIEGQHSGNTIYF. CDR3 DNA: TGTGCCAGCTCGATTGAAGGACAGCACTCTGGAAACACCATATATTTT. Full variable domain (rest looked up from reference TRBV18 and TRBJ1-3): NAGVMQNPRHLVRRRGQEARLRCSPMKGHSHVYWYRQLPEEGLKFMVYLQKENIIDESGMPKERFSAEFPKEGPSILRIQQVVRGDSAAYFCASSIEGQHSGNTIYFGEGSWLTVV.

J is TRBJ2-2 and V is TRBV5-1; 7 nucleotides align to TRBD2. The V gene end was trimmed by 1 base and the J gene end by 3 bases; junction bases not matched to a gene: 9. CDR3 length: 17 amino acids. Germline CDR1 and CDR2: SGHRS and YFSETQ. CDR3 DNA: TGCGCCAGCAGCTTGAAGCGGGGAATCATCGACACCGGGGAGCTGTTTTTT. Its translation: CASSLKRGIIDTGELFF. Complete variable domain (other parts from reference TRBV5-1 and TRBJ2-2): KAGVTQTPRYLIKTRGQQVTLSCSPISGHRSVSWYQQTPGQGLQFLFEYFSETQRNKGNFPGRFSGRQFSNSRSEMNVSTLELGDSALYLCASSLKRGIIDTGELFFGEGSRLTVL.

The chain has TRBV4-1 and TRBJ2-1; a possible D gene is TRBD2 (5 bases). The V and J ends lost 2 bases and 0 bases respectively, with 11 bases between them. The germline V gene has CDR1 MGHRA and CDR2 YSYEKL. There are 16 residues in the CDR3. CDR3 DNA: TGCGCCAGCAGCCAACAGAGCGGAAACTCCTACAATGAGCAGTTCTTC. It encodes CASSQQSGNSYNEQFF.

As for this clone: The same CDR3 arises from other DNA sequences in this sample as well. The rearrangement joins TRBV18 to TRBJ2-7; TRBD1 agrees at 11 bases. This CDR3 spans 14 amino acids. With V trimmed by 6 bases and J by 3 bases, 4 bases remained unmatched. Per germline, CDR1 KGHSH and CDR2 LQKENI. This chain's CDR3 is CASSPGTGGYEQYF. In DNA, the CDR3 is TGTGCCAGCTCTCCCGGGACAGGGGGCTACGAGCAGTACTTC.

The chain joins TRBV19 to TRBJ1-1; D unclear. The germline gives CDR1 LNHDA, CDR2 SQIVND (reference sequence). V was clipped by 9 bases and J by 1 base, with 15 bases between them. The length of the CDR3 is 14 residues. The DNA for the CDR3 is TGTGCCAGCAAAAAGCCGGGTGGGAACACTGAAGCTTTCTTT. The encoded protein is CASKKPGGNTEAFF.

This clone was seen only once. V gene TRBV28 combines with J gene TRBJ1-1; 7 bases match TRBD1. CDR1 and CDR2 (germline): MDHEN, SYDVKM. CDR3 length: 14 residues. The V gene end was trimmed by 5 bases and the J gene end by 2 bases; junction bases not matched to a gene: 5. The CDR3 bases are TGTGCCAGCAGTCCAGACAGGGACAACACTGAAGCTTTCTTT. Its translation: CASSPDRDNTEAFF.

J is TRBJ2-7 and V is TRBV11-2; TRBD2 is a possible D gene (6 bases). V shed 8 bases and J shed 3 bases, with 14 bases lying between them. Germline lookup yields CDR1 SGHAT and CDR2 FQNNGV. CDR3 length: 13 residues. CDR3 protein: CASPGGRGYEQYF. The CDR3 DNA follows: TGTGCCAGCCCCGGGGGACGGGGCTACGAGCAGTACTTC.

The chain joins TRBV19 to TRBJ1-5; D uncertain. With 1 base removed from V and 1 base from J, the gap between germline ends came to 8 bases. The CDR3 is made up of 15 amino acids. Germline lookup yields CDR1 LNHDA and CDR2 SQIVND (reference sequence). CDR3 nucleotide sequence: TGTGCCAGTAGTATAGTAACAGCAAGCAATCAGCCCCAGCATTTT. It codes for CASSIVTASNQPQHF.